This T cell receptor beta chain was recovered during a study of T cell responses to AZD1222 COVID-19 vaccine. Findings and caveats of the study: Two AZD1222 doses significantly raised spike-specific TCR breadth and depth over controls. Donors were mostly white British, more females; clonal diversity possibly underestimated.

The data were produced by immunoSEQ multiplex PCR, yet TCRdb's version contains in-frame clones alone and is incomplete. The sample consists of 55,000 to 75,000 clones, approximately 80% of them appearing once. The CDR3 has 18 amino acids. In germline, CDR1 is MGHDK, CDR2 SYGVNS. V shed 3 bases, J shed 12 bases, and the junction held 23 bases outside the gene matches. Concerning this clone: Its cognate antigen is unknown.

This material consisted of peripheral blood, taken on day 0 of AZD1222 vaccination. This chain connects TRBV25-1 to TRBJ2-1; 7 bases are shared with TRBD1. The source of this sequence is an adult in good health. CDR3 protein: CASSDPSSGTVYNDVQFF. The CDR3 DNA reads TGTGCCAGCAGTGACCCATCCTCCGGGACAGTCTATAATGATGTGCAGTTCTTC.